Below, 22 T cell receptor beta chains from the same sample are listed, as sequenced in a study of glioma-infiltrating T cells. TCR alpha and beta CDR3 regions were amplified from RNA using iRepertoire nested multiplex PCR. TCRdb reprocessed the multiplex PCR reads with MiXCR, giving one entry per CDR3 protein. The data contain about 140,000 distinct CDR3 sequences, more than 35% of them singletons. Material for sequencing was glioma tissue, nonneoplastic brain tissue, or PBMCs (not recorded which). The receptors stem from a human donor with low-grade glioma or glioblastoma, undergoing nonglioma brain surgery, or in good health (not recorded which).

The V gene is TRBV2, the J gene TRBJ2-5; tentative D call: TRBD2 (5 bases). The CDR3 consists of 14 residues. Germline V gives CDR1 SNHLY, CDR2 FYNNEI. Trimming took 10 bases from V and 5 from J, leaving 20 bases between them. This chain's CDR3 is CATALEGSAETQYF. For the CDR3, the DNA is TGTGCCACCGCACTAGAGGGCTCGGCCGAGACCCAGTACTTC.

The chain carries TRBV28 and TRBJ2-5, with D uncertain. CDR3 length: 14 residues. CDR1 and CDR2 (germline): MDHEN, SYDVKM. V shed 5 bases and J shed 5 bases, with 15 bases lying between them. The CDR3 sequence: CASSTKTRLETQYF. CDR3 nucleotide sequence: TGTGCCAGCAGTACAAAGACAAGACTGGAGACCCAGTACTTC. Together with reference TRBV28 and TRBJ2-5, the CDR3 gives the full variable domain: DVKVTQSSRYLVKRTGEKVFLECVQDMDHENMFWYRQDPGLGLRLIYFSYDVKMKEKGDIPEGYSVSREKKERFSLILESASTNQTSMYLCASSTKTRLETQYFGPGTRLLVL.

On this clonotype: A read error is possible here, since a much larger clone lies one base away. The V gene is TRBV6-6, the J gene TRBJ1-1; D call uncertain. Germline loops: CDR1 MNHNY, CDR2 SVGAGI (reference sequence). Trimming cost V 4 bases and J 11 bases, with 11 bases left between them. The CDR3 runs to 11 residues. Written as DNA, the CDR3 is TGTGCCAGCAGTTCGGTAGCGAACGCTTTCTTT. As protein: CASSSVANAFF.

The V call is TRBV27, the J call TRBJ2-1, with 10 bases matching TRBD2. The germline gives CDR1 MNHEY, CDR2 SMNVEV (reference sequence). The CDR3 runs to 15 residues. With 2 bases clipped from V and 9 bases from J, the junction kept 7 bases outside the gene matches. This CDR3 reads CASSLSGGVASEQFF. The CDR3 nucleotides are TGTGCCAGCAGTTTAAGCGGGGGGGTAGCAAGTGAGCAGTTCTTC.

On this clonotype: One junction end disagrees with the germline gene, perhaps due to a read error. This chain uses TRBV4-1 with TRBJ2-1; 8 bases fit TRBD1. Germline CDR1 reads MGHRA; CDR2 reads YSYEKL. This CDR3 has 16 residues. As DNA, the CDR3 is TGCACCAGCAGCCAAGTGAGGACAGGGCCCTACAATGAGCAGTTCTTC. Its protein is CTSSQVRTGPYNEQFF.

The chain joins TRBV28 to TRBJ1-5, with TRBD1 as a possible D gene (5 bases). This CDR3 has 13 residues. V lost 8 bases and J lost 7, with 15 bases in between. Germline CDR1 is MDHEN and CDR2 is SYDVKM. Here the CDR3 DNA reads TGTGCCAGCTGGGGCAGGGCAGGGCAGCCCCAGCATTTT. This translates into CASWGRAGQPQHF.

This clonotype was detected a few times. The rearrangement joins TRBV4-2 to TRBJ1-1, with D possibly matching TRBD1 (6 bases). V shed 4 bases and J shed 4 bases, with 10 bases lying between them. Germline CDR1 reads LGHNA; CDR2 reads YNFKEQ. The CDR3 contains 13 residues. CDR3 loop: CASSPTGPTEAFF. The CDR3 region has the DNA TGTGCCAGCAGCCCCACAGGGCCCACTGAAGCTTTCTTT.

V usage is TRBV12-3 or TRBV12-4 and J usage is TRBJ2-7; D is ambiguous. The V end was cut by 7 bases, the J end by 2 bases, with 6 bases between. The CDR3 has 11 amino acids. The CDR3 DNA reads TGTGCCAGCAAATCCGCCTACGAGCAGTACTTC. Its translation is CASKSAYEQYF.

V and J are TRBV7-8 and TRBJ2-7, with D uncertain. Trimming stripped 1 base from V and 2 bases from J, with 12 bases between. The CDR3 is made up of 15 amino acids. CDR1 is SGHVS and CDR2 is FQNEAQ in the germline V gene. The DNA of the CDR3 is TGTGCCAGCAGCTTAGTCGAAAGTCCCACCTACGAGCAGTACTTC. Protein sequence: CASSLVESPTYEQYF.

Comment on this clonotype: A read error may be the cause here, since a much bigger clone is one base away. The chain is built from TRBV7-2 and TRBJ2-3; 8 bases align to TRBD2. Germline CDR1 reads SGHTA; CDR2 reads FQGNSA. The CDR3 consists of 15 residues. DNA for the CDR3: TGTGCCCGCAGCTCACCAGCGGGAGTCACAGATACGCAGTATTTT. Amino acids: CARSSPAGVTDTQYF.

The rearrangement joins TRBV18 to TRBJ1-6; no firm D call. The CDR3 has 19 residues. CDR1 KGHSH and CDR2 LQKENI come from the germline V gene. The germline V and J ends were trimmed by 4 bases and 0 bases, with 19 bases remaining between them. This chain's CDR3 is CASSRDDTALSSYNSPLHF. In DNA, the CDR3 is TGTGCCAGCTCACGAGACGATACAGCGCTTAGCTCCTATAATTCACCCCTCCACTTT. Variable domain in full (rest from reference TRBV18 and TRBJ1-6): NAGVMQNPRHLVRRRGQEARLRCSPMKGHSHVYWYRQLPEEGLKFMVYLQKENIIDESGMPKERFSAEFPKEGPSILRIQQVVRGDSAAYFCASSRDDTALSSYNSPLHFGNGTRLTVT.

This clonotype came up many times. The rearrangement uses TRBV20-1 and TRBJ2-1, with D unclear. Trimming took 1 base from V and 0 from J, leaving 7 bases between them. Germline CDR1 DFQATT, CDR2 SNEGSKA (reference sequence). The CDR3 extends over 14 amino acids. The CDR3 protein is CSARGSPSYNEQFF. Written as DNA, the CDR3 is TGCAGTGCTAGAGGCTCTCCCTCCTACAATGAGCAGTTCTTC.

The genes are TRBV12-3 or TRBV12-4 and TRBJ2-3; TRBD2 agrees at 7 bases. V shed 3 bases and J 2 bases; nucleotides not matched to a gene: 5. The length of the CDR3 is 15 residues. CDR3 in amino acids: CASSFPSGYTDTQYF. CDR3 nucleotides: TGTGCCAGCAGTTTTCCTAGCGGATACACAGATACGCAGTATTTT.

A word on this clonotype: A read error may produce the germline difference seen at one junction end. This chain links TRBV7-9 with TRBJ1-5; the D gene is possibly TRBD1 (5 bases). The CDR3 is 12 residues long. Germline V gives CDR1 SEHNR, CDR2 FQNEAQ (reference sequence). Here the CDR3 reads CASSQGNQPRHF. The CDR3 DNA sequence: TGTGCCAGCTCCCAGGGAAATCAGCCCCGGCATTTT.

This clonotype was found a few times. The rearrangement joins TRBV7-9 to TRBJ2-2; 9 bases match TRBD1. CDR3 length: 16 residues. Germline CDR1 reads SEHNR; CDR2 reads FQNEAQ (reference sequence). The V segment lost 5 bases and the J segment 4 bases; nucleotides outside the gene matches: 8. In DNA, the CDR3 is TGTGCCAGCAGCCCAGCGGACAGGGGATCCACCGGGGAGCTGTTTTTT. Protein product: CASSPADRGSTGELFF.

Remarks on this clonotype: A much larger clone differs from this one at a single base, so this may be a read error. The chain employs TRBV27 and TRBJ2-5; D may match TRBD1 or TRBD2 (5 bases each). Looked up from germline, CDR1 is MNHEY and CDR2 is SMNVEV (reference sequence). The germline V and J ends were trimmed by 6 bases and 0 bases, with 11 bases remaining between them. The CDR3 has 14 residues. For the CDR3, the DNA is TGTGCCAGCAGCGGGGACGGGTACCAAGAGACCCAGTACTTC. It codes for CASSGDGYQETQYF.

The chain employs TRBV6-6 and TRBJ2-7; D is unresolved. The CDR3 runs 13 residues. Germline V lookup: CDR1 MNHNY, CDR2 SVGAGI (reference sequence). The V and J ends lost 6 bases and 2 bases respectively, with 11 bases between them. Here the CDR3 reads CASRWNEPYEQYF. For the CDR3, the DNA is TGTGCCAGCAGATGGAACGAACCCTACGAGCAGTACTTC.

This chain links TRBV4-1 with TRBJ1-4; 7 bases are shared with TRBD1. Germline loops: CDR1 MGHRA, CDR2 YSYEKL. The CDR3 consists of 16 residues. The ends lost 0 bases at V and 6 bases at J; junction bases unmatched: 7. The CDR3 nucleotides are TGCGCCAGCAGCCAAGACTTCCTAACAGGGGATGAAAAACTGTTTTTT. Residues: CASSQDFLTGDEKLFF.

The CDR3 coding sequence is TGTGCCAGCAGTGGGGTGACTCGGGGAGATACGCAGTATTTT. It yields the protein CASSGVTRGDTQYF. This rearrangement joins TRBV3-1 to TRBJ2-3; D possibly corresponds to TRBD2 (5 bases). The V gene lost 6 bases and the J gene lost 5 bases, with 15 bases spanning the gap. This CDR3 region has 14 residues. Germline assignment: CDR1 LGHDT and CDR2 YNNKEL (reference sequence).

This clonotype was picked up one time. This chain connects TRBV28 to TRBJ1-2; D possibly corresponds to TRBD1 (6 bases). V lost 5 bases to trimming and J lost 3 bases, with 13 bases between them. CDR1 and CDR2 from the germline V gene are MDHEN and SYDVKM. The CDR3 contains 14 residues. The CDR3 loop is CASSQNAGDYGYTF. The CDR3 region has the DNA TGTGCCAGCAGTCAGAATGCAGGGGACTATGGCTACACCTTC.

This clonotype was seen only a few times. The chain carries TRBV7-2 and TRBJ2-3; D not certain. Germline V gives CDR1 SGHTA, CDR2 FQGNSA. V was trimmed by 6 bases and J by 6 bases, leaving 13 bases between them. The length of the CDR3 is 13 residues. This CDR3 reads CASSSSSGDTQYF. In nucleotides, the CDR3 is TGTGCCAGCAGTTCGAGTTCCGGGGATACGCAGTATTTT.

The gene calls are TRBV7-9 and TRBJ2-1; tentative D call: TRBD1 (6 bases). Trimming removed 4 bases from V and 10 bases from J, with 14 bases in between. This CDR3 contains 13 residues. Germline CDR1 SEHNR, CDR2 FQNEAQ (reference sequence). CDR3 protein: CASSSYRDGEQFF. Here the CDR3 DNA reads TGTGCCAGCAGCTCTTACAGGGATGGGGAGCAGTTCTTC.